The present T cell receptor beta chain was sequenced within a study of radiation and T cells in renal cell carcinoma (dated by TCRdb to the early 2020s). Study-wide context: In total, 50 or so samples, comprising approximately 26 tumors and roughly 27 peripheral blood samples, were subjected to TCR beta sequencing. In the approximately 53 samples combined, about 4 million unique CDR3 nucleotide sequences were found, encoding 2.5 million or so unique CDR3 amino acid sequences. The last blood draw occurred 4 weeks after radiation, at the same time as nephrectomy.

The CDR3 holds 15 amino acids from the cysteine to the phenylalanine. The CDR3 DNA has 45 bases and is translated from base 1. V trim: 5 bases; J trim: 7 bases; unmatched bases: 11. The germline V gene (reference sequence) supplies CDR1 GTSNPN and CDR2 SVGIG. Overall results and qualifications from the work: Because the trial had a single-armed design, the trial could not examine how radiation dose or scheduling affected the TCR repertoire. Blood repertoire dynamics were not followed beyond 4 weeks after treatment. In blood, the top tumor clonotypes increased between baseline and 2 weeks post-radiation and then shrank by 4 weeks, which suggests that tumor-resident clones expanded only transiently. No pretreatment tumor biopsies were available, so the baseline intratumoral presence of clonotypes could not be determined.

On this clone itself: Its antigen target is currently unknown. The input lacks base qualities; no much larger clone sits a single base away.

The time point label corresponds to: blood 4 weeks post-SBRT, at nephrectomy. This specimen's treatment or condition label, per the study, means: 15 Gy SBRT to primary tumor, nephrectomy 4 weeks later. Samples were obtained from a clinical trial, in which 15 Gy stereotactic body radiation therapy was delivered to primary renal cell carcinomas and nephrectomy was performed 4 weeks later. Serial peripheral blood from radiation-treated patients was sampled at baseline, 2 weeks and 4 weeks after SBRT to track tumor-enriched clonotypes. Renal cell carcinoma with clear cell pathology was present in all patients. The QIAamp DNA Blood Mini Kit (Qiagen) was used to prepare genomic DNA for TCR sequencing. The analyses included just those samples that passed every quality control check. TCR beta libraries were generated from genomic DNA with the immunoSEQ kit, following the manufacturer's recommendations. To prepare libraries, a first multiplex PCR with proprietary primers was run, followed by a second PCR that added unique barcodes, and a bead cleanup was done after each round. A positive control reaction and a negative control reaction, both provided in the kit, were run with every batch of samples. The final libraries were assessed on an Agilent 4200 TapeStation D1000 ScreenTape, pooled by volume, and quantified by qPCR. Sequencing ran on an Illumina NextSeq500 with a MidOutput 150-cycle cartridge, using 156 Read1 and 15 Index1 cycles with kit custom primers. The pooled library was loaded at 0.95 to 1 pM with roughly 19% PhiX control spiked in. In the authors' own workflow: The vendor-processed data were analyzed in R, and a clonotype was defined as all T cells that share the same CDR3 nucleotide sequence. In the clone abundance analyses, frequencies were normalized to the 10,000 most abundant clones in each sample. Public T cell clones, which averaged fewer than five per sample, were excluded before analysis. Tumor-enriched and baseline blood-enriched clonotypes were defined by at least a 32-fold difference in abundance between compartments. A beta-binomial differential abundance model was applied to find clonotypes that expanded or contracted between blood time points. Similarity between tumor and blood repertoires was quantified using the Baroni-Urbani and Buser coefficient, and groups were compared with two-tailed Wilcoxon tests in R. Entries here come from immuneACCESS through TCRdb and include only in-frame sequences with V and J called. Some clones fail to appear in such tables; in the studies checked, an unresolved V gene covers under half of the shortfall, and the cause of the remainder is unknown. V and J calls and clone size follow that table, whereas D and trimming were derived from the DNA. This sample holds approximately 150,000 clones; around nine tenths were observed only once. The top ten constitute around 17% of the sample.

The specimen was blood, collected from a patient whose treatment included radiotherapy and nephrectomy. The chain was built from TRBV30 and TRBJ1-6, with 7 bases aligning to TRBD1. This clonotype was obtained from a woman in her 50s with renal cell carcinoma. The nucleotides are TGTGCCTGGTCTCGCTTACAGACAGGGAATTCACCCCTCCACTTT. Its product reads: CAWSRLQTGNSPLHF.